The 23 T cell receptor beta chains below all came from one sample that was sequenced in a study of CD8+ T cells in alopecia areata. RNA was isolated and reverse transcribed to cDNA, the sequencing template. Produced via immunoSEQ multiplex PCR; TCRdb's table is partial and in-frame only. The repertoire includes around 190,000 clones, roughly 50% of them detected once, and over 4% sits in the top ten. The sample was CD8+ T cells sorted from blood. These receptors were taken from a human donor in good health.

Turning to this clone: The junction differs from germline at one of its ends, possibly a read error. The rearrangement links TRBV4-1 to TRBJ2-1; 7 bases fit TRBD1. This CDR3 region has 16 residues. Germline V lookup: CDR1 MGHRA, CDR2 YSYEKL. The chain's CDR3 is CASSDRDRPLDNEQFF. The CDR3 DNA follows: TGTGCCAGCAGCGACCGGGACAGACCTCTTGACAATGAGCAGTTCTTC.

This chain uses TRBV4-1 with TRBJ2-7; D might be TRBD1 (6 bases). Germline values: CDR1 MGHRA, CDR2 YSYEKL. V gave up 5 bases and J gave up 3 bases, with 14 bases separating them. This CDR3 region has 14 residues. Here the CDR3 DNA reads TGCGCCAGCAGCATTAACAGGGAGTACTACGAGCAGTACTTC. Translating it yields CASSINREYYEQYF.

This chain joins TRBV6-1 and TRBJ1-1; tentative D call: TRBD1 (6 bases). The CDR3 sequence is 16 residues long. The germline V and J ends were trimmed by 2 bases and 5 bases, with 18 bases remaining between them. Germline-derived CDR1 and CDR2 are MNHNS and SASEGT. Here the CDR3 reads CASSERERGVRTEAFF. The CDR3 nucleotides read TGTGCCAGCAGTGAACGTGAGAGGGGGGTACGAACTGAAGCTTTCTTT.

This clone has only a few counts. The chain joins TRBV29-1 to TRBJ1-2, with D hard to call. Trimming shortened V by 0 bases and J by 2 bases, and 7 bases separated the two germline ends. The germline V gene encodes CDR1 SQVTM and CDR2 ANQGSEA. CDR3 length: 13 residues. The chain's CDR3 is CSVEEKGNYGYTF. CDR3 nucleotides: TGCAGCGTTGAAGAGAAGGGAAACTATGGCTACACCTTC.

The genes are TRBV27 and TRBJ1-5, with D possibly TRBD1 on 5 matching bases. This CDR3 has 13 amino acids. Germline CDR1 and CDR2: MNHEY and SMNVEV (reference sequence). Trimming stripped 2 bases from V and 5 bases from J, with 7 bases between. The CDR3 DNA reads as TGTGCCAGCAGTTTACAGGGCGATCAGCCCCAGCATTTT. Encoded protein: CASSLQGDQPQHF.

This clone came up a few times. CDR3 in DNA: TGCGCCAGCAGCCAAGGACAGAGAGCCTACGAGCAGTACTTC. Residues: CASSQGQRAYEQYF. The rearrangement uses TRBV4-1 and TRBJ2-7, with TRBD1 as a possible D gene (5 bases). Between the trimmed V and J ends, which lost 1 base and 2 bases, there was a span of 9 bases. The CDR3 runs 14 residues. The germline V gene encodes CDR1 MGHRA and CDR2 YSYEKL.

This chain links TRBV6-1 with TRBJ2-7; D remains ambiguous. The CDR3 consists of 14 residues. V was cut by 10 bases and J by 0 bases, with 16 bases left in between. Germline lookup yields CDR1 MNHNS and CDR2 SASEGT. CDR3 in amino acids: CAIPPNMISYEQYF. CDR3 in DNA: TGTGCCATCCCCCCAAACATGATCTCCTACGAGCAGTACTTC.

The gene calls are TRBV27 and TRBJ2-5, with 10 bases identical to TRBD1. Germline trimming cut 3 bases from V and 8 bases from J; bases unmatched to any gene: 12. Looked up from germline, CDR1 is MNHEY and CDR2 is SMNVEV (reference sequence). This CDR3 is built from 16 residues. The CDR3 loop is CASSFLPGTGAPTQYF. CDR3 coding DNA: TGTGCCAGCAGTTTTTTACCCGGGACAGGGGCACCAACCCAGTACTTC.

The rearrangement links TRBV9 to TRBJ1-2, with D unclear. The CDR3 is 12 residues long. The germline V and J ends were trimmed by 0 bases and 8 bases, with 8 bases remaining between them. Germline V gives CDR1 SGDLS, CDR2 YYNGEE. DNA for the CDR3: TGTGCCAGCAGCGTAGGAGGCGGAGGCTACACCTTC. Its protein is CASSVGGGGYTF.

The V and J genes are TRBV23-1 and TRBJ2-6; D possibly corresponds to TRBD1 (6 bases). TRBV23-1 is marked as an open reading frame, function uncertain. V was shortened by 6 bases and J by 1 base, with 13 bases between the two germline ends. The CDR3 consists of 16 residues. CDR3 loop: CASRPSDRSGANVLTF. Written as DNA, the CDR3 is TGCGCCAGCAGACCTTCTGACAGGTCTGGGGCCAACGTCCTGACTTTC.

The J gene is TRBJ2-3, the V gene TRBV7-2, with D hard to call. The CDR3 length is 13 residues. Germline V gene sequence: CDR1 SGHTA, CDR2 FQGNSA. V was clipped by 5 bases and J by 7 bases, with 13 bases between them. CDR3 sequence (DNA): TGTGCCAGCAGCGCGTTAGATAGTTATACGCAGTATTTT. It specifies CASSALDSYTQYF.

This clone has a handful of counts. The chain couples TRBV19 to TRBJ1-5; D unclear. The V end was cut by 5 bases, the J end by 3 bases, with 14 bases between. In germline, CDR1 is LNHDA, CDR2 SQIVND (reference sequence). The CDR3 extends over 15 amino acids. Here the CDR3 reads CASSPSDGFNQPQHF. DNA of the CDR3: TGTGCCAGTAGTCCGTCGGACGGGTTCAATCAGCCCCAGCATTTT.

This clone was seen a few times. This chain uses TRBV30 with TRBJ2-2; the D gene is possibly TRBD2 (6 bases). V was pared by 3 bases and J by 2 bases, with 13 bases between. This CDR3 spans 15 amino acids. Germline V gene sequence: CDR1 GTSNPN, CDR2 SVGIG (reference sequence). The CDR3 nucleotides are TGTGCCTGGAGAGGCGGGGCAGTAAACACCGGGGAGCTGTTTTTT. It codes for CAWRGGAVNTGELFF.

CDR3 residues: CASSQGTSGDYNEQFF. The CDR3 DNA is TGTGCCAGCAGCCAGGGAACTAGCGGGGATTACAATGAGCAGTTCTTC. The chain recombines TRBV4-2 with TRBJ2-1; 10 bases agree with TRBD2. The CDR3 totals 16 residues. V was pared by 3 bases and J by 4 bases, with 6 bases of the junction left unmatched. Germline CDR1 reads LGHNA; CDR2 reads YNFKEQ.

Turning to this clone: This sample includes further DNA sequences coding for the same CDR3. The chain joins TRBV12-5 to TRBJ1-1; maybe TRBD1 (6 bases). V was cut by 6 bases and J by 1 base, with 9 bases left in between. The germline gives CDR1 LGHNT, CDR2 FRNRAP. This CDR3 is built from 13 residues. CDR3 nucleotides: TGTGCTAGTGGCCTAGGGGGGAACACTGAAGCTTTCTTT. It yields the protein CASGLGGNTEAFF.

The chain links TRBV30 to TRBJ2-3; D is unresolved. V was clipped by 2 bases and J by 0 bases, with 6 bases between them. CDR1 is GTSNPN, CDR2 SVGIG, per germline (reference sequence). This CDR3 contains 13 residues. CDR3 sequence reads: CAWSFGSTDTQYF. In DNA, the CDR3 is TGTGCCTGGAGTTTCGGGAGCACAGATACGCAGTATTTT.

The chain is built from TRBV5-1 and TRBJ2-7, with TRBD2 identical over 10 bases. This CDR3 is built from 15 residues. With 0 bases clipped from V and 2 bases from J, the junction kept 2 bases outside the gene matches. Germline values: CDR1 SGHRS, CDR2 YFSETQ. DNA for the CDR3: TGCGCCAGCAGCTTGGTCCTAGCGGGGGCCTACGAGCAGTACTTC. As protein: CASSLVLAGAYEQYF.

The CDR3 DNA is TGTGCCAGCAGCTTAGAACGGGGGATGAACGACGAGCAGTACTTC. This sequence encodes CASSLERGMNDEQYF. The gene calls are TRBV13 and TRBJ2-7; possibly TRBD2 for D (6 bases). Trimming left V 1 base short and J 5 bases short, with 15 bases between. The CDR3 totals 15 residues. Germline V lookup: CDR1 PRHDT, CDR2 FYEKMQ (reference sequence).

This clone was detected a few times. The chain employs TRBV6-5 and TRBJ2-1; 7 bases align to TRBD2. The CDR3 contains 15 residues. With 5 bases clipped from V and 8 bases from J, the junction kept 12 bases outside the gene matches. The germline gives CDR1 MNHEY, CDR2 SVGAGI. The CDR3: CASSPRPTSFHEQFF. The CDR3 bases are TGTGCCAGCAGTCCCCGCCCGACTAGCTTCCATGAGCAGTTCTTC.

CDR3 region: CASSPPGRYEAFF. The CDR3 DNA follows: TGTGCCAGCAGCCCCCCGGGAAGGTATGAAGCTTTCTTT. The rearrangement links TRBV13 to TRBJ1-1, with D uncertain. Germline assignment: CDR1 PRHDT and CDR2 FYEKMQ (reference sequence). The CDR3 is 13 amino acids. With 5 bases removed from V and 7 bases from J, the gap between germline ends came to 14 bases.

This clone has just a few counts. The CDR3 coding sequence is TGTGCCTGGAGTAATCTTCAAGAGACCCAGTACTTC. This sequence encodes CAWSNLQETQYF. This chain uses TRBV30 with TRBJ2-5, with unresolved D. With 2 bases removed from V and 2 bases from J, the gap between germline ends came to 6 bases. From germline, CDR1 is GTSNPN and CDR2 SVGIG (reference sequence). The CDR3 is made up of 12 amino acids.

This chain connects TRBV7-9 to TRBJ2-3, with D hard to call. CDR1 is SEHNR, CDR2 FQNEAQ, per germline (reference sequence). This CDR3 spans 17 amino acids. V was trimmed by 5 bases and J by 8 bases, leaving 26 bases between them. The CDR3 bases are TGTGCCAGCAGCCTGTCTCCCCGGGCCCCCGAGGCCGCTACGCAGTATTTT. Its protein product is CASSLSPRAPEAATQYF.

The chain combines TRBV27 with TRBJ2-7, with 11 bases lining up with TRBD1. The CDR3 is made up of 13 amino acids. The ends lost 6 bases at V and 6 bases at J; junction bases unmatched: 4. Germline CDR1 MNHEY, CDR2 SMNVEV (reference sequence). CDR3: CASSLDRGPEQYF. The CDR3 bases are TGTGCCAGCAGCCTGGACAGGGGGCCCGAGCAGTACTTC.